This T cell receptor beta chain was profiled in a study of control samples from healthy donors and cancer patients. Method: immunoSEQ multiplex PCR; TCRdb's copy keeps in-frame clones and lacks some. The data show about 150,000 clones, with approximately 93% seen just once and under 7% held by the top ten. The material sequenced was blood. The TCR was taken from a man aged 18 to 35 in good health.

The CDR3 DNA reads TGTGCCAGCAGCCCGGTACAGGGTTACACTGAAGCTTTCTTT. This gives the protein CASSPVQGYTEAFF. V and J are TRBV7-9 and TRBJ1-1; D is perhaps TRBD1 (6 bases). The CDR3 spans 14 residues. The V end was cut by 5 bases, the J end by 3 bases, with 13 bases between. CDR1 is SEHNR and CDR2 is FQNEAQ in the germline V gene (reference sequence).